This T cell receptor (beta chain) appears in the sequencing data of a study of monozygotic twins with inflammatory bowel disease. Study-wide results and caveats: Among twins, concordant and discordant pairs did not differ in repertoire similarity, possibly from limited power.

TCRdb re-called the 5' RACE reads, yielding one record per CDR3 amino acid sequence without DNA. Its table lists fewer than 350,000 distinct CDR3 sequences. Germline V gene data show CDR1 as SGHTA and CDR2 as FQGNSA. The CDR3 sequence is 15 residues long. Of note for this clonotype: The antigen remains unidentified.

The gene calls are TRBV7-2 and TRBJ2-5; as DNA is missing, the TRBD2 call by TCRdb cannot be tested. What was sequenced was blood. This TCR derives from a human donor with ulcerative colitis or Crohn's disease, or a healthy co-twin of an affected twin (not recorded which). The CDR3 protein is CASSLVGALGETQYF.